Sequencing of this T cell receptor beta chain was carried out in a study of CD8+ T cells in alopecia areata. Study context: Tofacitinib administration to treated patients was oral, at 5 to 10 mg twice daily. A 6-month period off drug followed tofacitinib, which lasted 6 to 18 months. Study-wide results and limits: Across lesional scalp, and particularly alopecia totalis/universalis, clonality surpassed that of normal scalp.

Extraction of RNA preceded its reverse transcription into cDNA, which served as the sequencing template. Here immunoSEQ multiplex PCR was the method, and the copy in TCRdb shows in-frame clones only, minus some. The sample holds about 140,000 clones, about 85% seen once. Germline V gene sequence: CDR1 MNHEY, CDR2 SMNVEV (reference sequence). With 5 bases removed from V and 9 bases from J, the gap between germline ends came to 11 bases. The CDR3 totals 12 residues. Regarding this clone: Its target is not known.

Treatment noted: oral pan-JAK inhibitor, 5-10 mg twice daily. This sequence originates from a human donor with alopecia areata. This specimen consisted of CD8+ T cells sorted from blood, obtained at week 4, from a patient treated with tofacitinib. The V call is TRBV27, the J call TRBJ2-1; no firm D call. CDR3 protein: CASSLPLREQFF. Here the CDR3 DNA reads TGTGCCAGCAGTCTTCCCCTACGTGAGCAGTTCTTC.